This T cell receptor (beta chain) was captured by sequencing in a study of CD8+ T cells in alopecia areata. About the research overall: Treated patients were given 5 to 10 mg oral tofacitinib twice daily. The protocol delivered tofacitinib for 6 to 18 months, then withdrew it for 6 months.

This clone was counted between two and nine times. Treatment of the sample: oral pan-JAK inhibitor, 5-10 mg twice daily. Collected material from alopecia areata patients comprised lesional scalp punch biopsies and peripheral blood. Extracted from the samples, RNA was reverse transcribed into cDNA to serve as the sequencing template. Using immunoSEQ multiplex PCR, the repertoire was profiled, and TCRdb retains in-frame clones only, with some absent. The repertoire consists of 150,000 to 200,000 clones, with about 60% occurring once and the leading ten covering 10% to 15%. This specimen consisted of CD8+ T cells sorted from blood, obtained at week 24, from a patient treated with tofacitinib. This sequence was found in a human donor with alopecia areata.

CDR3 amino acids: CSVGWATADPYEQYF. The DNA of the CDR3 is TGCAGCGTTGGTTGGGCGACGGCAGATCCCTACGAGCAGTACTTC. J is TRBJ2-7 and V is TRBV29-1, with no clear D. The CDR3 consists of 15 residues. V was trimmed by 4 bases and J by 2 bases, leaving 18 bases between them. Germline CDR1 is SQVTM and CDR2 is ANQGSEA.